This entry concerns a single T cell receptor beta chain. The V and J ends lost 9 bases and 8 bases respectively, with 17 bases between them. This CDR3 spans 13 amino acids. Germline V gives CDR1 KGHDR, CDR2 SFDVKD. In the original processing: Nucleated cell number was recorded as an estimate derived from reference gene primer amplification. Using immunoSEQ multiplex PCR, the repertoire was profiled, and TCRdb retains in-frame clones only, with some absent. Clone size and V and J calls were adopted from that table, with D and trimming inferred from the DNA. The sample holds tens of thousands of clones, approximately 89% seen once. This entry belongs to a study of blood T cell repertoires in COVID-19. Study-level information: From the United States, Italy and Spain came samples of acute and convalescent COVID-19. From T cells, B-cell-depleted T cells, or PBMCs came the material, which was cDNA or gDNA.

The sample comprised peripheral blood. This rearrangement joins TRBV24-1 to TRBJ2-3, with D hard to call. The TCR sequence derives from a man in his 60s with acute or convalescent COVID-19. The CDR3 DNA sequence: TGTGCCACCGGAGAAGAATCGGTGGGTACGCAGTATTTT. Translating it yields CATGEESVGTQYF.